The clone carrying this T cell receptor (beta chain) came up many times. Antigen: not known. TCR beta CDR3 regions were amplified from RNA transcripts. Initially, a first-round RT-PCR of the TCR CDR3 employed the HTBI primer set. TCRdb called the multiplex PCR reads again in MiXCR, with one record for every CDR3 protein. In the table there are 500,000 to 600,000 distinct CDR3 sequences, around 45% of which are singletons. The hyperthyroidism patients had all been newly diagnosed, and their disease duration was under 2 months. Their ages ranged from 18 to 65 years. Thyroid ultrasound, orbital computed tomography, clinical symptoms, and serum thyroxine and TRAb underpinned diagnoses. The J segment lost 8 bases and the V segment lost 7 bases, leaving 8 bases of the junction unmatched. Germline V lookup: CDR1 MNHEY, CDR2 SMNVEV (reference sequence). The CDR3 spans 13 residues. This entry is derived from a study of T cells in Graves' hyperthyroidism and ophthalmopathy.

General observations from the study: The majority of expanded thyroid clonotypes above 0.001 also appeared in blood.

Material: peripheral blood or thyroid tissue (not recorded which). The clonotype was recovered from a young woman with Graves' hyperthyroidism. This chain joins TRBV27 and TRBJ1-1, with 9 bases matching TRBD1. Here the CDR3 reads CASTSDRGTEAFF. The CDR3 DNA sequence: TGTGCCAGCACTTCGGACAGGGGAACCGAAGCTTTCTTT.